The 16 T cell receptor beta chains in this list originate from one sample, sequenced in a study of cytomegalovirus exposure and HLA in healthy donors. A multiplex PCR was run with 60 Vbeta primers and 13 Jbeta primers. Only in-frame clones appear in the TCRdb table, and some are missing; sequencing was by immunoSEQ multiplex PCR. The table lists around 130,000 clones, about two thirds of them singletons. The specimen was PBMCs. Every receptor here comes from a man aged 40-55 years in good health and CMV-seropositive.

A note on this clone: Other nucleotide sequences in the sample specify the same CDR3. The V gene is TRBV29-1, the J gene TRBJ2-7; the match to TRBD2 covers 16 bases. Germline-derived CDR1 and CDR2 are SQVTM and ANQGSEA. V was pared by 6 bases and J by 2 bases, with 7 bases of the junction left unmatched. This CDR3 contains 16 residues. CDR3 coding DNA: TGCAGCGTCGCAGGGACTAGCGGGAGGGCCCCCTACGAGCAGTACTTC. It yields the protein CSVAGTSGRAPYEQYF.

The chain joins TRBV28 to TRBJ1-2; no reliable D call. The germline gives CDR1 MDHEN, CDR2 SYDVKM. The CDR3 is made up of 14 amino acids. Trimming cost V 4 bases and J 4 bases, with 13 bases left between them. In DNA form, the CDR3 reads TGTGCCAGCAGTTCTCCCACCGGTTTCTATGGCTACACCTTC. This gives the protein CASSSPTGFYGYTF.

The chain links TRBV11-2 to TRBJ2-2; 10 nucleotides agree with TRBD1. Germline loops: CDR1 SGHAT, CDR2 FQNNGV. Trimming cost V 5 bases and J 6 bases; bases outside gene matches: 0. This CDR3 is built from 13 residues. For the CDR3, the DNA is TGTGCCAGCAGCGGGACAGGGGCCGGGGAGCTGTTTTTT. This translates into CASSGTGAGELFF.

This rearrangement joins TRBV7-8 to TRBJ1-3; the match to TRBD1 covers 11 bases. This CDR3 spans 17 amino acids. After removal of 0 bases from V and 1 base from J, the junction contained 2 bases not matched to a gene. The germline V gene has CDR1 SGHVS and CDR2 FQNEAQ. The CDR3 DNA reads TGTGCCAGCAGCTTAGCGGGGACAGGGGGATCTGGAAACACCATATATTTT. It encodes CASSLAGTGGSGNTIYF.

A word on this clone: At one end the junction does not follow the germline gene, possibly because of a read error. DNA for the CDR3: TGTTCCAGCAGGATCGACAGGTCTTATAATTCACCCCTCCACTTT. Protein product: CSSRIDRSYNSPLHF. The genes are TRBV7-9 and TRBJ1-6; D possibly corresponds to TRBD1 (6 bases). The CDR3 has 15 residues. CDR1 is SEHNR, CDR2 FQNEAQ, per germline (reference sequence).

The genes are TRBV6-1 and TRBJ1-1, with D possibly matching TRBD1 (5 bases). Per germline, CDR1 MNHNS and CDR2 SASEGT. V was trimmed by 5 bases and J by 1 base, leaving 8 bases between them. The CDR3 length is 13 residues. CDR3 coding DNA: TGTGCCAGCAGTCCGGGGGGGAACACTGAAGCTTTCTTT. Protein product: CASSPGGNTEAFF.

The CDR3 loop is CASSPPEAGYGYTF. The CDR3 DNA reads TGTGCCAGCAGCCCACCTGAGGCCGGCTATGGCTACACCTTC. This chain joins TRBV7-9 and TRBJ1-2, with unresolved D. Germline CDR1 reads SEHNR; CDR2 reads FQNEAQ (reference sequence). The CDR3 spans 14 residues. V lost 5 bases and J 4 bases, leaving 14 bases between the germline ends.

The chain carries TRBV6-5 and TRBJ2-1; D may be TRBD1 (6 bases). This CDR3 is 14 amino acids long. V was trimmed by 2 bases and J by 5 bases, leaving 10 bases between them. The germline CDR1 and CDR2 sequences are MNHEY and SVGAGI. CDR3 DNA sequence: TGTGCCAGCAGTTACCAATACAGGGACAATGAGCAGTTCTTC. It translates to CASSYQYRDNEQFF.

The chain uses TRBV7-8 and TRBJ1-2, with TRBD1 matching over 7 bases. The V segment lost 3 bases and the J segment 7 bases; nucleotides outside the gene matches: 11. The CDR3 extends over 15 amino acids. CDR1 is SGHVS and CDR2 is FQNEAQ in the germline V gene. CDR3 in amino acids: CASSLERQGVSGYTF. The CDR3, as DNA: TGTGCCAGCAGCTTGGAGAGACAGGGAGTCTCTGGCTACACCTTC. Full variable domain (missing parts from reference TRBV7-8 and TRBJ1-2): GAGVSQSPRYKVAKRGQDVALRCDPISGHVSLFWYQQALGQGPEFLTYFQNEAQLDKSGLPSDRFFAERPEGSVSTLKIQRTQQEDSAVYLCASSLERQGVSGYTFGSGTRLTVV.

Details on this clone: Distinct nucleotide sequences in the sample also encode this CDR3. This sequence joins TRBV27 and TRBJ1-1, with TRBD1 matching over 7 bases. The length of the CDR3 is 14 residues. In germline, CDR1 is MNHEY, CDR2 SMNVEV (reference sequence). The trim removed 2 bases at V and 4 bases at J, leaving 4 bases unmatched. The CDR3 spells CASSLAGGSTEAFF. CDR3 in DNA: TGTGCCAGCAGTTTAGCAGGGGGGAGCACTGAAGCTTTCTTT.

V gene TRBV27 combines with J gene TRBJ2-5, with D perhaps matching TRBD2 (6 bases). The J call may be faulty, since TRBJ2-7 better matches the DNA end. The germline gives CDR1 MNHEY, CDR2 SMNVEV (reference sequence). There are 15 residues in the CDR3. DNA of the CDR3: TGTGCCAGCAGTCTTTCGGGACTGGGCGCCTACGAGCAGTACTTC. Its translation: CASSLSGLGAYEQYF.

The chain is built from TRBV5-4 and TRBJ1-3; maybe TRBD1 (5 bases). V was pared by 5 bases and J by 4 bases, with 13 bases between. Germline lookup yields CDR1 SGHNT and CDR2 YYREEE (reference sequence). The CDR3 consists of 14 residues. This chain's CDR3 is CASSSGTPGNTIYF. The CDR3 coding sequence is TGTGCCAGCAGTTCCGGGACTCCGGGAAACACCATATATTTT. The full variable domain, in which reference TRBV5-4 and TRBJ1-3 provide the parts outside the CDR3, is ETGVTQSPTHLIKTRGQQVTLRCSSQSGHNTVSWYQQALGQGPQFIFQYYREEENGRGNFPPRFSGLQFPNYSSELNVNALELDDSALYLCASSSGTPGNTIYFGEGSWLTVV.

This clone was seen a few times. This rearrangement joins TRBV28 to TRBJ2-1; 9 nucleotides match TRBD1. The J segment lost 2 bases and the V segment lost 5 bases, leaving 25 bases of the junction unmatched. The CDR3 is 22 residues long. The germline V gene has CDR1 MDHEN and CDR2 SYDVKM. CDR3 DNA: TGTGCCAGCAGTCTCCGACAGGGGGGATCCCGGAGCCCCGATAAGCCCTACAATGAGCAGTTCTTC. This gives the protein CASSLRQGGSRSPDKPYNEQFF.

V usage is TRBV11-3 and J usage is TRBJ1-4, with D possibly being TRBD1 (5 bases). Germline loops: CDR1 SGHNT, CDR2 YENEEA. V lost 5 bases, J lost 0 bases, and 10 bases lay in between. The CDR3 covers 15 residues. This chain's CDR3 is CASSRGYSTNEKLFF. As DNA, the CDR3 is TGTGCCAGCAGCAGGGGTTATTCAACTAATGAAAAACTGTTTTTT.

This clone has just a few counts. The rearrangement joins TRBV2 to TRBJ2-7; D possibly corresponds to TRBD2 (5 bases). The V gene's germline CDR1 is SNHLY and CDR2 FYNNEI. Deletions cut 3 bases from V and 4 bases from J, with 16 bases between. The CDR3 runs 15 residues. CDR3 amino acids: CASSDIGGHTYEQYF. CDR3 bases: TGTGCCAGCAGTGATATTGGCGGGCATACTTACGAGCAGTACTTC.

This clone was seen only a few times. The V gene is TRBV19, the J gene TRBJ2-2; 15 bases are a match to TRBD2. V dropped 6 bases and J dropped 7; count of bases not matched to a gene: 6. Looked up from germline, CDR1 is LNHDA and CDR2 is SQIVND (reference sequence). CDR3 length: 16 amino acids. The CDR3 is CASRGGLAGGDGELFF. The CDR3 DNA reads TGTGCCAGTAGAGGTGGACTAGCGGGAGGGGACGGGGAGCTGTTTTTT.